The T cell receptor (beta chain) under discussion was sequenced for a study of blood T cell repertoires in COVID-19. As for the study in general: Samples of COVID-19 (acute and convalescent) were obtained from the United States, Italy and Spain.

In the authors' methods: Amplification of reference gene primers was used by the study to estimate nucleated cell counts. The repertoire was sequenced with immunoSEQ multiplex PCR; TCRdb's copy has only in-frame clones and lacks some. The DNA gave D and trimming, while V, J and clone size come from that table. The sample consists of 150,000 to 200,000 clones, approximately 83% of them appearing once. The receptor comes from a man in his sixties with acute or convalescent COVID-19. The sequenced material came from peripheral blood.

The CDR3 DNA follows: TGCGCCAGCAGCCTAGGGACAGGGGATAACAATGAGCAGTTCTTC. Its translation: CASSLGTGDNNEQFF. This chain joins TRBV5-1 and TRBJ2-1, with TRBD1 matching over 10 bases. The CDR3 is 15 residues long. Germline CDR1 reads SGHRS; CDR2 reads YFSETQ. V lost 4 bases to trimming and J lost 5 bases; unmatched junction nucleotides: 6.